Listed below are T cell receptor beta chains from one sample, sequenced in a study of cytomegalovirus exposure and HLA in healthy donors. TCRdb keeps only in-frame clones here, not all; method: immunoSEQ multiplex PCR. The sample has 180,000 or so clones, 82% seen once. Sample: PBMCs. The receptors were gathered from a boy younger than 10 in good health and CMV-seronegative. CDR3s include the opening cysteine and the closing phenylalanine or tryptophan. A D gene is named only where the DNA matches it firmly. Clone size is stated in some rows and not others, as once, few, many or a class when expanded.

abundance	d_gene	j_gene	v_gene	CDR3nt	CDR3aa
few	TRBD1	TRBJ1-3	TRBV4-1	TGCGCCAGCAGCCAACTAGGACAGGCTGGAAACACCATATATTTT	CASSQLGQAGNTIYF
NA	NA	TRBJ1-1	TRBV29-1	TGCAGCGTTGCGGGGGGGGCGGGCACTGAAGCTTTCTTT	CSVAGGAGTEAFF
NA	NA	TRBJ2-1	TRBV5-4	TGTGCCAGCAGCCAAAGTGGGGGCGAGCAGTTCTTC	CASSQSGGEQFF
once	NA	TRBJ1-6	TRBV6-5	TGTGCCAGCAGGACGGACAGCTCCTATAATTCACCCCTCCACTTT	CASRTDSSYNSPLHF
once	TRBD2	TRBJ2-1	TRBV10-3	TGTGCCACAAGGAGCGGGACCTACAATGAGCAGTTCTTC	CATRSGTYNEQFF
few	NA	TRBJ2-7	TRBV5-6	TGTGCCAGCAGCTTGCCAGGGAAAGGTTACGAGCAGTACTTC	CASSLPGKGYEQYF
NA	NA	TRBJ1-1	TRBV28	TGTGCCAGCAGTCCCTGGACACCTATGAACACTGAAGCTTTCTTT	CASSPWTPMNTEAFF
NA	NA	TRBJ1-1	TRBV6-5	TGTGCCAGCAGTTACCGGGGGGCGAACACTGAAGCTTTCTTT	CASSYRGANTEAFF
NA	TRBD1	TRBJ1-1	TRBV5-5	TGTGCCAGCAGCAACACAGGGGCCACTGAAGCTTTCTTT	CASSNTGATEAFF
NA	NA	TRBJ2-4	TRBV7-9	TGTGCCAGCAGTTTCCGGGGACTCGGGAACATTCAGTACTTC	CASSFRGLGNIQYF
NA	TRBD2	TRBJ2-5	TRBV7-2	TGTGCCAGCAGCTTTTGGGCGGGGGGTCGGTACCAAGAGACCCAGTACTTC	CASSFWAGGRYQETQYF
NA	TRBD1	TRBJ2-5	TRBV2	TGTGCCAGCAGTGACGACAGGGGGCAAAAGACCCAGTACTTC	CASSDDRGQKTQYF